Each of the 14 T cell receptor beta chains below was sequenced from the same sample in a study of T cell repertoires in cytomegalovirus infection. TCRdb independently ran MiXCR on the reads; one entry per CDR3 protein. The table includes hundreds of thousands of distinct CDR3 sequences, about a third detected once. The sequenced sample was PBMCs. The receptors were gathered from a human donor in good health (CMV status not recorded). Some clones in this sample may be carry-over from other donors' samples.

The chain uses TRBV10-3 and TRBJ2-3; 11 bases agree with TRBD2. The V and J ends lost 5 bases and 6 bases, in that order; junction bases with no gene match: 7. This CDR3 contains 15 residues. Per germline, CDR1 ENHRY and CDR2 SYGVKD. The CDR3 region has the DNA TGTGCCATCAGTCCGGGACTAGCGGTGTTGGATACGCAGTATTTT. This encodes CAISPGLAVLDTQYF.

This clonotype was counted a few times. The chain is built from TRBV5-4 and TRBJ1-1, with TRBD1 matching over 9 bases. The J segment lost 0 bases and the V segment lost 4 bases, leaving 4 bases of the junction unmatched. The CDR3 contains 15 residues. The germline gives CDR1 SGHNT, CDR2 YYREEE (reference sequence). DNA for the CDR3: TGTGCCAGCAGCGGGACAGGGCGCATGAACACTGAAGCTTTCTTT. It yields the protein CASSGTGRMNTEAFF.

The V gene is TRBV10-3, the J gene TRBJ1-1, with D possibly matching TRBD1 (5 bases). Trimming shortened V by 7 bases and J by 5 bases, and 20 bases separated the two germline ends. Per germline, CDR1 ENHRY and CDR2 SYGVKD. CDR3 length: 15 residues. DNA for the CDR3: TGTGCCATCACGCGGGGAGGGACGCTCGGGACTGAAGCTTTCTTT. Encoded protein: CAITRGGTLGTEAFF.

This clonotype was seen once. The V gene is TRBV5-4, the J gene TRBJ2-6; D unclear. The germline V gene encodes CDR1 SGHNT and CDR2 YYREEE (reference sequence). With 4 bases removed from V and 0 bases from J, the gap between germline ends came to 8 bases. The CDR3 length is 15 residues. CDR3 protein: CASSPPNSGANVLTF. The CDR3 nucleotides read TGTGCCAGCAGCCCACCGAACTCTGGGGCCAACGTCCTGACTTTC.

The chain uses TRBV12-3 or TRBV12-4 and TRBJ2-1, with D possibly TRBD2 on 5 matching bases. The CDR3 is made up of 18 amino acids. The germline V and J ends were trimmed by 2 bases and 4 bases, with 21 bases remaining between them. The CDR3 nucleotides are TGTGCCAGCAGTTTAAATTTTCGAGCGGATAGACGATACAATGAGCAGTTCTTC. Protein product: CASSLNFRADRRYNEQFF.

The V gene is TRBV10-3, the J gene TRBJ1-1; TRBD1 matches at 10 bases. The CDR3 is made up of 15 amino acids. CDR1 and CDR2 (germline): ENHRY, SYGVKD. Losses at the gene ends were 5 bases for V and 4 bases for J; bases not matched to a gene: 7. The CDR3 spells CAISQGTGVTTEAFF. Here the CDR3 DNA reads TGTGCCATCAGTCAAGGGACAGGGGTGACCACTGAAGCTTTCTTT.

Comment on this clonotype: The conserved closing phenylalanine or tryptophan is absent in this CDR3, likely reflecting a read error. This chain joins TRBV5-7 and TRBJ2-1; 7 bases agree with TRBD2. TRBV5-7 is an open reading frame whose function is uncertain. This CDR3 region has 17 residues. CDR3 coding DNA: TGTGCTAGCAGGAAGTTGTGTAGCGGGTCCACCTACAATGAGCAGTTCTGC. This codes for CASRKLCSGSTYNEQFC.

The chain couples TRBV28 to TRBJ1-6, with a possible D match to TRBD1 (6 bases). The germline V gene encodes CDR1 MDHEN and CDR2 SYDVKM. Trimming cost V 6 bases and J 6 bases, with 15 bases left between them. This CDR3 comprises 15 residues. CDR3 in amino acids: CASSRSTGFNSPLHF. The CDR3 DNA is TGTGCCAGCAGCCGCTCGACAGGTTTTAATTCACCCCTCCACTTT. Combining the CDR3 with reference TRBV28 and TRBJ1-6 gives the whole variable domain DVKVTQSSRYLVKRTGEKVFLECVQDMDHENMFWYRQDPGLGLRLIYFSYDVKMKEKGDIPEGYSVSREKKERFSLILESASTNQTSMYLCASSRSTGFNSPLHFGNGTRLTVT.

V is TRBV19 and J is TRBJ1-3; D gene uncertain. Germline assignment: CDR1 LNHDA and CDR2 SQIVND (reference sequence). The CDR3 sequence is 15 residues long. With 6 bases removed from V and 0 bases from J, the gap between germline ends came to 12 bases. The CDR3 protein is CASRDRPISGNTIYF. The CDR3 nucleotides are TGTGCCAGTAGGGATCGACCGATCTCTGGAAACACCATATATTTT.

The genes are TRBV6-8 and TRBJ1-4, with D possibly matching TRBD1 (5 bases). Germline-derived CDR1 and CDR2 are MNHGY and SAAAGT. The V end lost 3 bases, the J end lost 0 bases, and 11 bases lay between the germline ends. The length of the CDR3 is 16 residues. CDR3 DNA sequence: TGTGCCAGCAGTTATTATTGGACAACAACTAATGAAAAACTGTTTTTT. Residues: CASSYYWTTTNEKLFF.

The rearrangement links TRBV7-3 to TRBJ2-7, with unresolved D. V lost 5 bases, J lost 6 bases, and 20 bases lay in between. CDR3 size: 15 residues. CDR1 and CDR2 from the germline V gene are SGHTA and FQGTGA. CDR3 sequence (DNA): TGTGCCAGCAGCCCCACACCCGGAGTGGGTAGCGAGCAGTACTTC. Protein product: CASSPTPGVGSEQYF.

The chain couples TRBV7-3 to TRBJ2-5; TRBD2 aligns across 10 bases. CDR1 is SGHTA and CDR2 is FQGTGA in the germline V gene. The CDR3 covers 15 residues. The J segment lost 4 bases and the V segment lost 5 bases, leaving 7 bases of the junction unmatched. The CDR3 reads CASSPSGGRGETQYF. CDR3 DNA sequence: TGTGCCAGCAGCCCTAGCGGGGGCCGGGGAGAGACCCAGTACTTC.

The sample holds many counts of this clonotype. The chain links TRBV6-6 to TRBJ1-2; 8 bases agree with TRBD1. The CDR3 extends over 16 amino acids. With V trimmed by 2 bases and J by 6 bases, 11 bases remained unmatched. Germline CDR1 MNHNY, CDR2 SVGAGI (reference sequence). This CDR3 reads CASSYVQSGGADGYTF. DNA for the CDR3: TGTGCCAGCAGTTACGTACAATCAGGGGGCGCGGATGGCTACACCTTC.

V and J are TRBV6-1 and TRBJ2-1; D is unclear. The CDR3 is made up of 14 amino acids. V was clipped by 8 bases and J by 2 bases, with 13 bases between them. The germline V gene encodes CDR1 MNHNS and CDR2 SASEGT. DNA for the CDR3: TGTGCCAGCTGCCTTTTAGACGCCTACAATGAGCAGTTCTTC. Residues: CASCLLDAYNEQFF.